Below, 6 T cell receptor beta chains from the same sample are listed, as sequenced in a study of OX40 agonist ivuxolimab in advanced cancers. TCRdb's table, derived via immunoSEQ multiplex PCR, lists solely in-frame clones and lacks some. Among under 100,000 clones, 70% to 90% were seen once, and the ten largest hold approximately 5%. The sequencing here drew on CD4+ or CD8+ T cells sorted from blood, taken in a trial of the OX40 agonist ivuxolimab. These receptors all stem from an adult with an advanced solid tumor such as melanoma, head and neck, liver or kidney cancer.

The gene calls are TRBV9 and TRBJ2-1, with 10 bases aligning to TRBD1. V dropped 3 bases and J dropped 6; count of bases not matched to a gene: 9. This CDR3 is 16 amino acids long. Germline V gives CDR1 SGDLS, CDR2 YYNGEE. CDR3 DNA sequence: TGTGCCAGCAGCGGACAGGGACAGGGGCTGAGCAATGAGCAGTTCTTC. Translating it yields CASSGQGQGLSNEQFF.

The chain links TRBV7-6 to TRBJ2-5; D gene uncertain. V lost 1 base and J 5 bases, leaving 11 bases between the germline ends. CDR1 and CDR2 (germline): SGHVS, FNYEAQ. The CDR3 runs 14 residues. The CDR3 bases are TGTGCCAGCAGCTTAGTCCTCTCGAGGGAGACCCAGTACTTC. It translates to CASSLVLSRETQYF.

This clone came up a few times. The chain links TRBV5-1 to TRBJ2-2, with unresolved D. CDR3 length: 15 amino acids. V shed 0 bases and J shed 4 bases, with 10 bases lying between them. Germline V gives CDR1 SGHRS, CDR2 YFSETQ. The CDR3 DNA reads TGCGCCAGCAGCTTGGAAGCGTTCATCACCGGGGAGCTGTTTTTT. Residues: CASSLEAFITGELFF.

The chain joins TRBV6-5 to TRBJ2-1, with 11 bases identical to TRBD2. V was clipped by 7 bases and J by 3 bases; unmatched bases: 5. This CDR3 spans 15 amino acids. In germline, CDR1 is MNHEY, CDR2 SVGAGI. This CDR3 reads CASKLTSGDYNEQFF. Here the CDR3 DNA reads TGTGCCAGCAAGCTGACTAGCGGGGACTACAATGAGCAGTTCTTC.

There are a few counts of this clone. The chain uses TRBV6-1 and TRBJ1-5; D may be TRBD1 (5 bases). CDR3 size: 13 residues. Looked up from germline, CDR1 is MNHNS and CDR2 is SASEGT. V gave up 3 bases and J gave up 6 bases, with 9 bases separating them. In DNA, the CDR3 is TGTGCCAGCAGTGAGACAGATCGTCAGCCCCAGCATTTT. This encodes CASSETDRQPQHF.

The V and J genes are TRBV9 and TRBJ2-1, with 14 bases lining up with TRBD2. J gave up 0 bases and V 0 bases, and 2 bases lay outside the gene matches. The CDR3 runs 18 residues. Looked up from germline, CDR1 is SGDLS and CDR2 is YYNGEE. The CDR3, as DNA: TGTGCCAGCAGCGTAGGACTAGCGGGGGGGCCCTCCTACAATGAGCAGTTCTTC. It is translated as CASSVGLAGGPSYNEQFF.